This T cell receptor beta chain was captured by sequencing in a study of immune heterogeneity within non-small cell lung tumors. Genomic DNA extracted from bulk tumor tissue served as template. A total of around 660 ng was used per sample. In surgery, several biopsies were collected from each primary tumor at widely spaced sites. Curative surgery was performed on patients who had untreated, newly diagnosed non-small cell lung cancer. Using 32 V and 13 J primers, multiplex PCR amplified TCR beta CDR3. TCRdb reprocessed the multiplex PCR reads with MiXCR, giving one entry per CDR3 protein. This table holds 9,900 or so distinct CDR3 sequences, more than 20% found once. The CDR3 length is 17 residues. Germline V gene lookup returns CDR1 SGDLS and CDR2 YYNGEE. V was clipped by 4 bases and J by 2 bases, with 19 bases between them.

The TCR was taken from a woman aged 45-65 years with non-small cell lung cancer. The specimen sequenced was lung tumor tissue. The chain has TRBV9 and TRBJ2-1, with TRBD2 as a possible D gene (6 bases). CDR3 in DNA: TGTGCCAGCAGCCTAGCGAGCGGTCTAGGCGCCTACAATGAGCAGTTCTTC. It specifies CASSLASGLGAYNEQFF.